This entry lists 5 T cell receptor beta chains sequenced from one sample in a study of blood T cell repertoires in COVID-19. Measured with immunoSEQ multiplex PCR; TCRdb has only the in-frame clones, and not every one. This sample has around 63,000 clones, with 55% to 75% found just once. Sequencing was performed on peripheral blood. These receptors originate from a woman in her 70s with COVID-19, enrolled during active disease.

The CDR3 reads CASSEGGGPDTQYF. DNA of the CDR3: TGTGCCAGCAGTGAAGGGGGAGGCCCAGATACGCAGTATTTT. The J gene is TRBJ2-3, the V gene TRBV6-1, with a tentative D call TRBD2 (6 bases). V was shortened by 1 base and J by 4 bases, with 9 bases between the two germline ends. CDR3 length equals 14 residues. Looked up from germline, CDR1 is MNHNS and CDR2 is SASEGT.

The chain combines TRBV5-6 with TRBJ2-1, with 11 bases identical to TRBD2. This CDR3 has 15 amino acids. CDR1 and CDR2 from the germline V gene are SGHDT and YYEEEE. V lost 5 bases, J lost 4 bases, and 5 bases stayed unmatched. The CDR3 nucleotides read TGTGCCAGCAGTTTGACTAGCGGGGCTTACAATGAGCAGTTCTTC. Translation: CASSLTSGAYNEQFF.

CDR3 in amino acids: CATSERGGSETQYF. The CDR3 DNA follows: TGTGCCACCAGTGAGCGAGGGGGTTCAGAGACCCAGTACTTC. The genes are TRBV24-1 and TRBJ2-5, with D possibly matching TRBD1 (6 bases). CDR1 and CDR2 (germline): KGHDR, SFDVKD. The CDR3 totals 14 residues. The V gene lost 4 bases and the J gene lost 4 bases, with 12 bases spanning the gap.

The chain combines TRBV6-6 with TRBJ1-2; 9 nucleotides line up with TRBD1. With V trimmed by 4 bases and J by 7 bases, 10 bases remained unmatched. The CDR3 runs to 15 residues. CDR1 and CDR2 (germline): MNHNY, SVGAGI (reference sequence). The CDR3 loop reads CASSLAPGQGSGYTF. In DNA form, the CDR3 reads TGTGCCAGCAGTTTGGCGCCGGGACAGGGAAGTGGCTACACCTTC.

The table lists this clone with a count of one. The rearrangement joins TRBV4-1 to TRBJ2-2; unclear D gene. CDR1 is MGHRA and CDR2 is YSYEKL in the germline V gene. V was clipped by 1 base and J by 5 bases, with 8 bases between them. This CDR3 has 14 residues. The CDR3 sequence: CASSQAVWTGELFF. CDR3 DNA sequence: TGCGCCAGCAGCCAAGCGGTTTGGACCGGGGAGCTGTTTTTT.